Sequencing of this T cell receptor (beta chain) was carried out in a study of PD-L1 blockade in urothelial cancer (TCRdb year 2017). A note on the overall study: Every patient began therapy in 2014 and was given atezolizumab 1,200 mg intravenously every 3 weeks. A median of about 150,000 T cells and some 90,000 unique TCRs was obtained from blood samples, and a median clonality of roughly 0.08 was observed. Patients had an ECOG performance status of 0 or 1 and had received between 0 and 3 prior chemotherapy regimens. Blood samples were analyzed at 3 weeks after treatment start (second dose) and at 6 weeks after treatment start. Durable clinical benefit was achieved by nine patients and was not achieved by 20 patients. TCR sequencing covered pretreatment tumor samples and matched, serially collected peripheral blood taken before and after atezolizumab treatment. In the same patients who had TCR sequencing, pretreatment tumors also underwent whole exome sequencing and RNA sequencing. Over 28 patients had pretreatment blood TCR-seq, roughly 25 had at least one posttreatment blood collection, and roughly 25 had tumor TCR-seq. About 90% of the roughly 29 patients were males with bladder-origin urothelial cancer, and about 60% of the 29 reported a prior smoking history. An exploratory multi-omic analysis was conducted of the somatic, immune and clinical correlates of response to PD-L1 blockade with atezolizumab in urothelial cancer. Durable clinical benefit meant progression-free survival longer than 6 months, and TCR features were also tested against progression-free and overall survival. Study-wide findings and limitations: Because the sample size was small (n ≈ 30) and many of the analyses were exploratory, the results are meant to be hypothesis-generating. At 3 weeks after the start of treatment, tumor-associated TCR clones in peripheral blood had expanded more in patients with durable benefit (n of about 22, p = 0.022). A pretreatment peripheral blood TCR clonality below the median was linked to improved progression-free and overall survival.

The CDR3 holds 14 amino acids from the cysteine to the phenylalanine. Left in the record is the CDR3 DNA by itself, 42 bases read in frame from the first base. Taken from the germline V gene, the CDR1 and CDR2 loops are MNHNS and SASEGT. V is reduced by 9 bases and J by 2 bases, leaving a spacing of 13 bases between them. Note on this clone: It lacks a known antigen. The input lacks base qualities; no much larger clone sits a single base away.

Each PCR received spiked-in synthetic TCR analog templates so that absolute template abundance could be estimated from read counts. The immunoSEQ assay was used to amplify TCRbeta CDR3 regions from genomic DNA with bias-controlled V and J gene primers. Rearranged TCRbeta segments were sequenced at approximately 20X coverage. In the paper's pipeline: Sequencing errors were corrected by clustering and CDR3s were annotated against IMGT to assign V, D and J genes. Downstream analyses used only productive TCRbeta rearrangements and left out out-of-frame or stop-codon sequences. Clonality was computed as one minus Shannon entropy normalized by the log of the number of unique productive sequences. Clones differing between time points or between blood and tumor were identified by Fisher's exact test with Benjamini-Hochberg correction at adjusted p below 0.01. TCRdb took this table from immuneACCESS and kept in-frame rearrangements with V and J called. Such tables lack part of the clones; where checked against another copy, unresolved V genes explain under half of the gap, and the rest is unexplained. V and J calls plus clone size are reproduced from that table; the DNA served to infer D and trimming. The sample has about 40,000 clones on record, approximately 85% of them singletons. The ten largest clones capture over 2.5% of the sample.

The time point label, as the study defines it: peripheral blood 6 weeks after treatment start. The cohort comprised roughly 30 patients with locally advanced or metastatic urothelial carcinoma treated at Memorial Sloan Kettering on a trial protocol. Peripheral blood mononuclear cells were collected pretreatment and during treatment, with between 1 and 8 total time points per patient. The Qiagen DNeasy Blood extraction kit was used to purify genomic DNA from total PBMCs and from tumor samples. PBMCs were collected pretreatment and during treatment, and were isolated and stored as previously described.

This material consisted of PBMCs, taken around atezolizumab (anti-PD-L1) treatment. The TCR sequence derives from a man between 65 and 80 years old with urothelial cancer. The sequence links TRBV6-1 to TRBJ1-4; TRBD1 might be the D gene, on 6 matching bases. Here the CDR3 is given as CASGGGSTNEKLFF. The DNA sequence is as follows: TGTGCCAGTGGGGGGGGCTCGACTAATGAAAAACTGTTTTTT.